Listed below are T cell receptor beta chains from one sample, sequenced in a study of cytomegalovirus exposure and HLA in healthy donors. Method: immunoSEQ multiplex PCR; TCRdb's copy keeps in-frame clones and lacks some. The sample has roughly 35,000 clones. Sequencing was done on a sample of PBMCs. The receptors come from a woman in her forties in good health and CMV-seropositive. Each CDR3 is given with its conserved first and last residue. D genes are given only for firm matches.

d_gene: TRBD1; j_gene: TRBJ2-7; v_gene: TRBV5-6; len: 14; CDR3aa: CASSLQGHAYEQYF; CDR3nt: TGTGCCAGCAGCCTACAGGGGCACGCCTACGAGCAGTACTTC
d_gene: .; j_gene: TRBJ1-1; v_gene: TRBV5-1; len: 15; CDR3aa: CASSLNTGMGTEAFF; CDR3nt: TGCGCCAGCAGCTTGAATACAGGCATGGGCACTGAAGCTTTCTTT
d_gene: TRBD2; j_gene: TRBJ2-7; v_gene: TRBV4-2; len: 16; CDR3aa: CASSRRLAGSSYEQYF; CDR3nt: TGTGCCAGCAGCCGGAGACTAGCAGGAAGCTCCTACGAGCAGTACTTC
d_gene: .; j_gene: TRBJ2-7; v_gene: TRBV4-1; len: 13; CDR3aa: CASKGDYSYEQYF; CDR3nt: TGCGCCAGCAAGGGGGACTACTCCTACGAGCAGTACTTC
d_gene: TRBD2; j_gene: TRBJ2-2; v_gene: TRBV18; len: 16; CDR3aa: CASSPIAGATNGELFF; CDR3nt: TGTGCCAGCTCACCCATAGCGGGCGCGACGAACGGGGAGCTGTTTTTT
d_gene: .; j_gene: TRBJ1-1; v_gene: TRBV25-1; len: 11; CDR3aa: CASSDGGEAFF; CDR3nt: TGTGCCAGCAGTGATGGCGGCGAAGCTTTCTTT
d_gene: .; j_gene: TRBJ2-6; v_gene: TRBV5-4; len: 18; CDR3aa: CASSSRDIMHPGANVLTF; CDR3nt: TGTGCCAGCAGCTCACGGGACATCATGCATCCTGGGGCCAACGTCCTGACTTTC
d_gene: TRBD2; j_gene: TRBJ2-2; v_gene: TRBV19; len: 16; CDR3aa: CASSGRGLAAAGELFF; CDR3nt: TGTGCCAGTAGTGGACGCGGACTAGCGGCGGCCGGGGAGCTGTTTTTT
d_gene: .; j_gene: TRBJ2-5; v_gene: TRBV28; len: 14; CDR3aa: CASSFEGGRETQYF; CDR3nt: TGTGCCAGCAGTTTTGAGGGAGGTCGAGAGACCCAGTACTTC
d_gene: TRBD1; j_gene: TRBJ2-7; v_gene: TRBV6-1; len: 15; CDR3aa: CASSAYGTGNYEQYF; CDR3nt: TGTGCCAGCAGTGCTTACGGGACAGGGAACTACGAGCAGTACTTC
d_gene: .; j_gene: TRBJ2-3; v_gene: TRBV30; len: 14; CDR3aa: CAWSGGFSTDTQYF; CDR3nt: TGTGCCTGGAGTGGAGGTTTTAGCACAGATACGCAGTATTTT
d_gene: .; j_gene: TRBJ1-1; v_gene: TRBV6-1; len: 14; CDR3aa: CASSAEGWMTEAFF; CDR3nt: TGTGCCAGCAGTGCCGAGGGCTGGATGACTGAAGCTTTCTTT
d_gene: TRBD2; j_gene: TRBJ2-1; v_gene: TRBV6-1; len: 17; CDR3aa: CASSGVWTSGREWEQFF; CDR3nt: TGTGCCAGCAGTGGCGTCTGGACTAGCGGGAGAGAATGGGAGCAGTTCTTC
d_gene: .; j_gene: TRBJ2-5; v_gene: TRBV30; len: 15; CDR3aa: CAWSVFAGFQETQYF; CDR3nt: TGTGCCTGGAGTGTATTTGCGGGATTCCAAGAGACCCAGTACTTC
d_gene: TRBD2; j_gene: TRBJ2-1; v_gene: TRBV5-1; len: 20; CDR3aa: CASSLRASGSRPLSYNEQFF; CDR3nt: TGCGCCAGCAGCTTAAGGGCTAGCGGGAGCAGACCACTATCCTACAATGAGCAGTTCTTC
d_gene: TRBD1; j_gene: TRBJ2-7; v_gene: TRBV6-5; len: 15; CDR3aa: CASSRTGTGAYEQYF; CDR3nt: TGTGCCAGCAGCCGCACCGGGACAGGGGCCTACGAGCAGTACTTC
d_gene: .; j_gene: TRBJ1-4; v_gene: TRBV7-6; len: 13; CDR3aa: CASSLYRAEKLFF; CDR3nt: TGTGCCAGCAGTTTGTACAGGGCTGAAAAACTGTTTTTT
d_gene: .; j_gene: TRBJ2-1; v_gene: TRBV5-6; len: 13; CDR3aa: CASSLPNSNEQFF; CDR3nt: TGTGCCAGCAGCTTGCCGAACAGCAATGAGCAGTTCTTC
d_gene: .; j_gene: TRBJ2-2; v_gene: TRBV15; len: 16; CDR3aa: CATSRGWGANTGELFF; CDR3nt: TGTGCCACCAGCAGGGGGTGGGGCGCCAACACCGGGGAGCTGTTTTTT
d_gene: TRBD1; j_gene: TRBJ2-1; v_gene: TRBV4-2; len: 16; CDR3aa: CASSQVAGGSYNEQFF; CDR3nt: TGTGCCAGCAGCCAAGTGGCAGGGGGCTCCTACAATGAGCAGTTCTTC
d_gene: .; j_gene: TRBJ2-3; v_gene: TRBV30; len: 13; CDR3aa: CAWSVERTDTQYF; CDR3nt: TGTGCCTGGAGTGTTGAGAGGACAGATACGCAGTATTTT
d_gene: TRBD1; j_gene: TRBJ1-2; v_gene: TRBV6-5; len: 12; CDR3aa: CASSSGGSGYTF; CDR3nt: TGTGCCAGCAGTTCAGGGGGCTCTGGCTACACCTTC
d_gene: TRBD2; j_gene: TRBJ2-1; v_gene: TRBV10-3; len: 13; CDR3aa: CAISELTSGEQFF; CDR3nt: TGTGCCATCAGTGAGTTGACTAGCGGGGAGCAGTTCTTC
d_gene: TRBD1; j_gene: TRBJ2-7; v_gene: TRBV4-1; len: 15; CDR3aa: CASSRRQGEAYEQYF; CDR3nt: TGCGCCAGCAGCCGGCGACAGGGAGAGGCCTACGAGCAGTACTTC
d_gene: TRBD2; j_gene: TRBJ2-1; v_gene: TRBV7-2; len: 15; CDR3aa: CASSLEVRGGNEQFF; CDR3nt: TGTGCCAGCAGCTTAGAAGTACGGGGGGGCAATGAGCAGTTCTTC
d_gene: TRBD1; j_gene: TRBJ2-2; v_gene: TRBV2; len: 15; CDR3aa: CASSRDRANTGELFF; CDR3nt: TGTGCCAGCAGTAGGGACAGGGCGAACACCGGGGAGCTGTTTTTT
d_gene: .; j_gene: TRBJ2-7; v_gene: TRBV5-1; len: 15; CDR3aa: CASSSSGTRGGEQYF; CDR3nt: TGCGCCAGCAGCTCCTCCGGGACGAGAGGGGGAGAGCAGTACTTC
d_gene: .; j_gene: TRBJ1-2; v_gene: TRBV7-2; len: 14; CDR3aa: CASSSLGSGLGYTF; CDR3nt: TGTGCCAGCAGTTCCCTAGGGTCAGGGCTTGGCTACACCTTC
d_gene: TRBD2; j_gene: TRBJ2-7; v_gene: TRBV7-8; len: 18; CDR3aa: CASSPGLAGGVQTYEQYF; CDR3nt: TGTGCCAGCAGCCCGGGACTAGCGGGAGGGGTCCAAACCTACGAGCAGTACTTC
d_gene: .; j_gene: TRBJ2-1; v_gene: TRBV7-7; len: 13; CDR3aa: CASSLGPNNEQFF; CDR3nt: TGTGCCAGCAGCTTGGGCCCAAACAATGAGCAGTTCTTC
d_gene: .; j_gene: TRBJ2-1; v_gene: TRBV25-1; len: 13; CDR3aa: CASTRAGVNEQFF; CDR3nt: TGTGCCAGCACGAGAGCAGGGGTCAATGAGCAGTTCTTC
d_gene: TRBD2; j_gene: TRBJ2-3; v_gene: TRBV10-3; len: 13; CDR3aa: CAITGLAVDTQYF; CDR3nt: TGTGCCATCACGGGACTAGCGGTTGATACGCAGTATTTT
d_gene: TRBD2; j_gene: TRBJ2-7; v_gene: TRBV5-1; len: 18; CDR3aa: CASSLGGTSGTTSYEQYF; CDR3nt: TGCGCCAGCAGCTTGGGGGGGACTAGCGGGACTACTTCCTACGAGCAGTACTTC
d_gene: .; j_gene: TRBJ2-2; v_gene: TRBV5-4; len: 16; CDR3aa: CASSFGGVGGTGELFF; CDR3nt: TGTGCCAGCAGCTTTGGGGGCGTAGGTGGCACCGGGGAGCTGTTTTTT
d_gene: TRBD1; j_gene: TRBJ1-1; v_gene: TRBV19; len: 14; CDR3aa: CASRRQGAGTEAFF; CDR3nt: TGTGCCAGTAGACGACAGGGGGCAGGCACTGAAGCTTTCTTT
d_gene: TRBD2; j_gene: TRBJ2-1; v_gene: TRBV18; len: 18; CDR3aa: CASSRMNLGLADYNEQFF; CDR3nt: TGTGCCAGCTCACGTATGAATTTGGGACTAGCGGACTACAATGAGCAGTTCTTC
d_gene: TRBD1; j_gene: TRBJ2-1; v_gene: TRBV29-1; len: 13; CDR3aa: CSARDRVDDEQFF; CDR3nt: TGCAGCGCTCGGGACAGGGTGGACGATGAGCAGTTCTTC
d_gene: TRBD1; j_gene: TRBJ1-2; v_gene: TRBV5-4; len: 14; CDR3aa: CASSPGQGDRGYTF; CDR3nt: TGTGCCAGCAGCCCGGGACAGGGAGACCGTGGCTACACCTTC
d_gene: TRBD2; j_gene: TRBJ2-1; v_gene: TRBV29-1; len: 13; CDR3aa: CSPWVAGRNEQFF; CDR3nt: TGCAGCCCCTGGGTAGCGGGGAGAAATGAGCAGTTCTTC
d_gene: .; j_gene: TRBJ2-1; v_gene: TRBV30; len: 18; CDR3aa: CAWSVSLGAGSFYNEQFF; CDR3nt: TGTGCCTGGAGTGTGTCTCTCGGAGCCGGTTCTTTCTACAATGAGCAGTTCTTC
d_gene: .; j_gene: TRBJ2-5; v_gene: TRBV2; len: 14; CDR3aa: CASSDRLVQETQYF; CDR3nt: TGTGCCAGCAGTGACCGACTAGTCCAAGAGACCCAGTACTTC
d_gene: .; j_gene: TRBJ2-7; v_gene: TRBV5-8; len: 14; CDR3aa: CASPGATGLYEQYF; CDR3nt: TGTGCCAGCCCCGGGGCCACAGGACTATACGAGCAGTACTTC
d_gene: .; j_gene: TRBJ1-2; v_gene: TRBV27; len: 14; CDR3aa: CASRSQGLFYGYTF; CDR3nt: TGTGCCAGCAGATCCCAGGGGCTCTTCTATGGCTACACCTTC
d_gene: TRBD2; j_gene: TRBJ2-1; v_gene: TRBV5-1; len: 16; CDR3aa: CASSLEPSGSYNEQFF; CDR3nt: TGCGCCAGCAGCTTGGAACCTAGCGGGAGTTACAATGAGCAGTTCTTC
d_gene: TRBD1; j_gene: TRBJ1-2; v_gene: TRBV5-1; len: 14; CDR3aa: CASSLAGTGMGYTF; CDR3nt: TGCGCCAGCAGCTTGGCCGGGACAGGGATGGGCTACACCTTC
d_gene: .; j_gene: TRBJ2-7; v_gene: TRBV6-6; len: 14; CDR3aa: CASSYSLSGQEQYF; CDR3nt: TGTGCCAGCAGTTACTCTCTCTCCGGACAGGAGCAGTACTTC
d_gene: TRBD2; j_gene: TRBJ2-1; v_gene: TRBV5-1; len: 16; CDR3aa: CASSLVPSGTYNEQFF; CDR3nt: TGCGCCAGCAGCTTGGTGCCTAGCGGAACCTACAATGAGCAGTTCTTC
d_gene: TRBD2; j_gene: TRBJ2-3; v_gene: TRBV6-5; len: 14; CDR3aa: CASKTSGSQDTQYF; CDR3nt: TGTGCCAGCAAGACTAGCGGGAGTCAAGATACGCAGTATTTT
d_gene: .; j_gene: TRBJ1-3; v_gene: TRBV7-9; len: 14; CDR3aa: CASSTRGYGNTIYF; CDR3nt: TGTGCCAGCAGCACAAGGGGGTATGGAAACACCATATATTTT
d_gene: .; j_gene: TRBJ1-2; v_gene: TRBV9; len: 13; CDR3aa: CASSQGQQYGYTF; CDR3nt: TGTGCCAGCAGTCAAGGACAGCAATATGGCTACACCTTC
d_gene: .; j_gene: TRBJ2-1; v_gene: TRBV19; len: 13; CDR3aa: CASRGRGYNEQFF; CDR3nt: TGTGCCAGTAGGGGGCGGGGATACAATGAGCAGTTCTTC
d_gene: TRBD1; j_gene: TRBJ2-5; v_gene: TRBV12-5; len: 17; CDR3aa: CASGLAPTTGGMETQYF; CDR3nt: TGTGCTAGTGGTTTGGCACCTACGACAGGGGGCATGGAGACCCAGTACTTC
d_gene: TRBD2; j_gene: TRBJ2-7; v_gene: TRBV28; len: 15; CDR3aa: CASSLSAGVSYEQYF; CDR3nt: TGTGCCAGCAGTTTATCCGCGGGAGTGTCCTACGAGCAGTACTTC
d_gene: .; j_gene: TRBJ1-1; v_gene: TRBV5-6; len: 13; CDR3aa: CASTLELNTEAFF; CDR3nt: TGTGCCAGCACCTTAGAGCTGAACACTGAAGCTTTCTTT
d_gene: TRBD1; j_gene: TRBJ1-1; v_gene: TRBV7-9; len: 14; CDR3aa: CASSSGQGNTEAFF; CDR3nt: TGTGCCAGCAGCTCGGGACAGGGGAACACTGAAGCTTTCTTT
d_gene: .; j_gene: TRBJ1-2; v_gene: TRBV29-1; len: 12; CDR3aa: CSVAPSDYGYTF; CDR3nt: TGCAGCGTAGCCCCGTCGGACTATGGCTACACCTTC
d_gene: TRBD2; j_gene: TRBJ2-1; v_gene: TRBV4-2; len: 15; CDR3aa: CASSQAWGGDNEQFF; CDR3nt: TGTGCCAGCAGCCAAGCCTGGGGGGGGGACAATGAGCAGTTCTTC
d_gene: TRBD1; j_gene: TRBJ2-2; v_gene: TRBV19; len: 17; CDR3aa: CASSILGQGGNTGELFF; CDR3nt: TGTGCCAGTAGTATACTGGGACAGGGGGGGAACACCGGGGAGCTGTTTTTT
d_gene: .; j_gene: TRBJ2-7; v_gene: TRBV27; len: 13; CDR3aa: CASSLAASYEQYF; CDR3nt: TGTGCCAGCAGTTTAGCGGCCTCCTACGAGCAGTACTTC
d_gene: .; j_gene: TRBJ1-3; v_gene: TRBV5-1; len: 14; CDR3aa: CASSQGFGGNTIYF; CDR3nt: TGCGCCAGCAGCCAGGGTTTTGGAGGAAACACCATATATTTT